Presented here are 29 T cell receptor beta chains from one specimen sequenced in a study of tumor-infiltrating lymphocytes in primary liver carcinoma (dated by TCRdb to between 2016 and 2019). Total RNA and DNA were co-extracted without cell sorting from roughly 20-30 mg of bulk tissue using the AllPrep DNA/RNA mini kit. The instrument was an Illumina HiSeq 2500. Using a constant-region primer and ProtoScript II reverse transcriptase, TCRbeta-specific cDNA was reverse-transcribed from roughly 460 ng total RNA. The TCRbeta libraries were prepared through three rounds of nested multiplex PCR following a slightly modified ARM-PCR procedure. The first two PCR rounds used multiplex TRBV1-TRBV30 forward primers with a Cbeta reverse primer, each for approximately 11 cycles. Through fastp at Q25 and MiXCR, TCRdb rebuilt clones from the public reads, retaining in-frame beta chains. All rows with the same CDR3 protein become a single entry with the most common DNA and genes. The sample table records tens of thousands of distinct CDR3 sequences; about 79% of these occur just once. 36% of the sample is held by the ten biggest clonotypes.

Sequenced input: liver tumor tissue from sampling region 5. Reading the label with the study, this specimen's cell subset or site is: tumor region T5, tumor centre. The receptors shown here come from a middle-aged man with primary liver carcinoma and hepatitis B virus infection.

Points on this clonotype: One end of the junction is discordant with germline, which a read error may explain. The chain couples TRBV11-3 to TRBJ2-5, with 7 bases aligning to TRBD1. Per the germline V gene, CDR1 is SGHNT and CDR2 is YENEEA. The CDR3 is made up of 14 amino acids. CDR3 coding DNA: TGTGCCAACAGTGGACAGGTGGAGGTGGAGACCCTGTATTTC. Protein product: CANSGQVEVETLYF.

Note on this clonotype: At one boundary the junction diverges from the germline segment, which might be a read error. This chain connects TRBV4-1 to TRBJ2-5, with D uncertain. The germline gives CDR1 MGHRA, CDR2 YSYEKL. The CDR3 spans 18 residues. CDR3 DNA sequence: TGCGCCAACAGCCAAGAAACCCGGTCCTCCGCTGTGGGGGAGACCCAGTACTTC. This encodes CANSQETRSSAVGETQYF.

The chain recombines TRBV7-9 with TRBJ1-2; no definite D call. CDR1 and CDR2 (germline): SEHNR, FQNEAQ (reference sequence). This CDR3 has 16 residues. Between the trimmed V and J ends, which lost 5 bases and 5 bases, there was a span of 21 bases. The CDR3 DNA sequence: TGTGCCAGCAGCCCCGAGAGCAGGCTATCCCAATATGGCTACACCTTC. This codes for CASSPESRLSQYGYTF.

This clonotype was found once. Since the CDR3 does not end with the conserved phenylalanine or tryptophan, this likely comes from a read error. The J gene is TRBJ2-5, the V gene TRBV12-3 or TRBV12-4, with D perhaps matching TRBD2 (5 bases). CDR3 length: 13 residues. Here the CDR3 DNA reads TGTGACAGCAGTTTAACGGCTGAGGGGACCCAGTACTCC. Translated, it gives CDSSLTAEGTQYS.

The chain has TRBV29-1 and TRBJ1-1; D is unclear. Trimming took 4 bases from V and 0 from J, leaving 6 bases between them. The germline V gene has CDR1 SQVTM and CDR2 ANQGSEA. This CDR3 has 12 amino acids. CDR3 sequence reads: CSVGRLNTEAFF. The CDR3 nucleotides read TGCAGCGTTGGGCGGTTGAACACTGAAGCTTTCTTT.

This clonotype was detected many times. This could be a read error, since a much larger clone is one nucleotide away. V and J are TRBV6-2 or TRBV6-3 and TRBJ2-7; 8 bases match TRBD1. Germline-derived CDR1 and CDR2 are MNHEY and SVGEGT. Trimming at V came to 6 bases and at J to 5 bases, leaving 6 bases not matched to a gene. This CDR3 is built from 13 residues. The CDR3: CASRGQGLDEQYF. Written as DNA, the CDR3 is TGTGCCAGCAGAGGACAGGGCCTCGACGAGCAGTACTTC.

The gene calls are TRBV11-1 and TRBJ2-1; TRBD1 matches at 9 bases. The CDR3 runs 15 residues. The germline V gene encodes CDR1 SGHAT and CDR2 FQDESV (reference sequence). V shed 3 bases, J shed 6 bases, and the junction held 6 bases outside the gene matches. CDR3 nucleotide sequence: TGTGCCAGCAGCTTCCTCGGACAGGGGACCAATGAGCAGTTCTTC. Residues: CASSFLGQGTNEQFF.

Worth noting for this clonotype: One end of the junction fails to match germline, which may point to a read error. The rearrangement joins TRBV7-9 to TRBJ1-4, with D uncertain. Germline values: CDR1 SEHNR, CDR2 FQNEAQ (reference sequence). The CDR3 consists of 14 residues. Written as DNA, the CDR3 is TGTGCCAGCAGCTCGGGTCGGGAAAATGAAAAAGTGTTTTTT. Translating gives CASSSGRENEKVFF.

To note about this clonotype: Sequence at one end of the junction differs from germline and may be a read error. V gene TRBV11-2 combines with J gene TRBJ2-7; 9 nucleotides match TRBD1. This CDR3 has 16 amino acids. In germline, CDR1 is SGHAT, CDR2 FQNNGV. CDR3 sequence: CASSFIQGAVHNEQYF. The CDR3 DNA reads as TGTGCCAGTAGCTTCATACAGGGGGCCGTACATAACGAGCAGTATTTC.

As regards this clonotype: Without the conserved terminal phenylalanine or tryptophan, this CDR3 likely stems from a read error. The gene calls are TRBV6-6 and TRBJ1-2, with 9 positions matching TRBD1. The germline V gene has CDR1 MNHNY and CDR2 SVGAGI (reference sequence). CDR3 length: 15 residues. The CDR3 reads CAGSYSGQGDYGYTL. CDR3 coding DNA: TGTGCCGGCAGCTACTCGGGACAGGGCGACTATGGCTACACCCTC.

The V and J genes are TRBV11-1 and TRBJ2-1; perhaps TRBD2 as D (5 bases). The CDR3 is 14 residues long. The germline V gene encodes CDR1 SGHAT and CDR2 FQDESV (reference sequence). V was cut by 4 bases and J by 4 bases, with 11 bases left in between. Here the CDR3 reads CASSWRRTYNEQFF. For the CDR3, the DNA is TGTGCCAGCAGCTGGCGACGGACTTACAATGAGCAGTTCTTC.

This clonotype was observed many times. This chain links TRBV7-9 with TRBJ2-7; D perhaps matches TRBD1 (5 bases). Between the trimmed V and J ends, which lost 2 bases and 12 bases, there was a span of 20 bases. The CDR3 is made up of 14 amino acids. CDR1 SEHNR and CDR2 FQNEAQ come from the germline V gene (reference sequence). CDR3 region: CASSLPQGVNVLYF. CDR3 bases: TGTGCCAGCAGCTTACCGCAGGGTGTTAATGTATTGTACTTC.

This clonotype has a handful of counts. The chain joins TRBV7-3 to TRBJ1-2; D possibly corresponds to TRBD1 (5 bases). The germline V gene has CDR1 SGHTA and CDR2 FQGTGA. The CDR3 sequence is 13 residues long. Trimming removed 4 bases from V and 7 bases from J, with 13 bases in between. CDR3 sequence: CASSSTGSVGYTF. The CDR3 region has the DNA TGTGCCAGCAGCTCCACAGGTTCTGTTGGCTACACCTTC.

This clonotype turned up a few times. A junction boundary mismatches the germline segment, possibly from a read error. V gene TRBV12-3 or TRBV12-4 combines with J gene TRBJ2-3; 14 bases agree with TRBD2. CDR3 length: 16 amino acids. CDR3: CASSLQGTSGSVGQCF. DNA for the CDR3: TGTGCCAGCAGTCTACAAGGGACTAGCGGGAGCGTCGGGCAGTGTTTC.

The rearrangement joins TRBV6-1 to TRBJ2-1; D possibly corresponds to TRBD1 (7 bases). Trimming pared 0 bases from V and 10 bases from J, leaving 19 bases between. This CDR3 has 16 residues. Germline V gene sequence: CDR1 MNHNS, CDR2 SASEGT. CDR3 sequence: CASSEAISRRGREQFF. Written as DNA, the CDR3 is TGTGCCAGCAGTGAAGCGATTAGCAGGAGGGGGCGGGAGCAGTTCTTC.

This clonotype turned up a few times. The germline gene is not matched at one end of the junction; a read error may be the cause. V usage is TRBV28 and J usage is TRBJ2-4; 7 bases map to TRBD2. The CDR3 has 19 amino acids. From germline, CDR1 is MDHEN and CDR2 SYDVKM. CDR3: CASILVKVGGALVKNIQYF. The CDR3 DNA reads TGTGCCAGCATTTTAGTGAAGGTGGGAGGGGCCCTGGTCAAAAACATTCAGTACTTC. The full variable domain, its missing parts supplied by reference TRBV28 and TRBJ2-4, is DVKVTQSSRYLVKRTGEKVFLECVQDMDHENMFWYRQDPGLGLRLIYFSYDVKMKEKGDIPEGYSVSREKKERFSLILESASTNQTSMYLCASILVKVGGALVKNIQYFGAGTRLSVL.

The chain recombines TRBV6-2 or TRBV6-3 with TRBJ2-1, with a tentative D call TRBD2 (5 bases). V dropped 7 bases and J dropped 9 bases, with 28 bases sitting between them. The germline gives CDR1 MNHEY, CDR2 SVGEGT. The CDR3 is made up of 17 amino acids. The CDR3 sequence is CASNTNPSRRLWGEQFF. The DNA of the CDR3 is TGTGCCAGCAATACTAACCCAAGCAGGAGGCTCTGGGGTGAGCAGTTCTTC.

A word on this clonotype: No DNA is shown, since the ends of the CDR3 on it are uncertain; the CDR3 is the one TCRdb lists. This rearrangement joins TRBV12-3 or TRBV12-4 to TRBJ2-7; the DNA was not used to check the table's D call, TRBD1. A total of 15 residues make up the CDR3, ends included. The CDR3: CASSFGQGANYERYF.

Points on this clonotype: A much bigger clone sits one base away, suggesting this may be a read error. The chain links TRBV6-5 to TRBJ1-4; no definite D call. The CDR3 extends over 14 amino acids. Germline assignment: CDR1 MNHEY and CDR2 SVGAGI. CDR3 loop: CASSKRGPNGKLFF. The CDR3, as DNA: TGTGCCAGCAGCAAACGCGGACCTAATGGAAAACTGTTTTTT.

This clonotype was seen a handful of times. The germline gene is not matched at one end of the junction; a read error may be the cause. The CDR3 sequence is CASSLLAGTYEQYF. The CDR3 DNA reads TGTGCCAGCAGTCTCCTAGCGGGAACCTACGAGCAATACTTC. The V and J genes are TRBV28 and TRBJ2-7, with 9 bases identical to TRBD2. The CDR3 length is 14 residues. Germline CDR1 MDHEN, CDR2 SYDVKM.

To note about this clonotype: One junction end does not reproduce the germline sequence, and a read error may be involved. In nucleotides, the CDR3 is TGTGCCAGCAGTCCCGAGACAGGGGTCACCGGGGAGTTGTCTTTT. This sequence encodes CASSPETGVTGELSF. This rearrangement joins TRBV5-6 to TRBJ2-2; 8 bases are a match to TRBD1. The length of the CDR3 is 15 residues. CDR1 and CDR2 (germline): SGHDT, YYEEEE.

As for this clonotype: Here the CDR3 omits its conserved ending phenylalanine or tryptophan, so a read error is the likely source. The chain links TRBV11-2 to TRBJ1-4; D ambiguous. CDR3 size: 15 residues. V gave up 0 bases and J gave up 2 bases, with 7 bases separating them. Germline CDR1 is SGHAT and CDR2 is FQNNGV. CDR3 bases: TGTGCCAGCAGCTTAGACAGGTTCACTAATGAAAAACTGTTTTTA. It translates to CASSLDRFTNEKLFL.

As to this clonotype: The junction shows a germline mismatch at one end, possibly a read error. CDR3 sequence: CVSSYLAGDYEQYF. The CDR3 DNA reads TGTGTCAGCAGTTACCTAGCGGGAGACTACGAACAGTACTTC. V gene TRBV28 combines with J gene TRBJ2-7, with 10 nucleotides matching TRBD2. The CDR3 loop spans 14 amino acids. Germline V gene sequence: CDR1 MDHEN, CDR2 SYDVKM.

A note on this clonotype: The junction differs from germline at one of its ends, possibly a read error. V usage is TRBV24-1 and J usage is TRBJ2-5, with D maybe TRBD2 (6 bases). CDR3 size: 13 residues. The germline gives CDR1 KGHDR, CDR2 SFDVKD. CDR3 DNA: TGTGCCACCAGTCTCCGGGTCCGGGAGAGCCAGTACTTC. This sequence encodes CATSLRVRESQYF.

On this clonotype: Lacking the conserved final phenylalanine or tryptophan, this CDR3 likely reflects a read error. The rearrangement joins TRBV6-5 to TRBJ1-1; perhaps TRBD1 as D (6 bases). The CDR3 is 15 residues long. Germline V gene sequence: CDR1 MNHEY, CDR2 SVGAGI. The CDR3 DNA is TGTGTCAGCAGTTACTTCGGACAGCTGAACACTGAAGCTTTCCTT. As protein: CVSSYFGQLNTEAFL.

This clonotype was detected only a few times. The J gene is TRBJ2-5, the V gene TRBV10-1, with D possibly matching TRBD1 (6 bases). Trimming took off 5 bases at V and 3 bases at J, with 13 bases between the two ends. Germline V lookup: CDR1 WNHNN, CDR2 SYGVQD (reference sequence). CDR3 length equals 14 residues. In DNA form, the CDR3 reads TGCGCCAGCAGTCGGGACAAGGGGGAAGAGACCCAGTACTTC. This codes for CASSRDKGEETQYF.

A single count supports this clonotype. The CDR3 DNA sequence: TGTGCCAGGTGGTGCCTTAAGCCCATCAGCGGGGAGCTGTTTTTT. As protein: CARWCLKPISGELFF. The chain joins TRBV11-3 to TRBJ2-2; unclear D gene. CDR1 is SGHNT, CDR2 YENEEA, per germline. Trimming removed 9 bases at V and 7 bases at J, with 21 bases between. The CDR3 spans 15 residues.

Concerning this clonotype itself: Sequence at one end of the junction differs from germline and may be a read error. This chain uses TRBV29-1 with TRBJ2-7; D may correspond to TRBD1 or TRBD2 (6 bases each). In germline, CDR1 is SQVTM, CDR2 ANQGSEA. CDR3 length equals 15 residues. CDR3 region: CGVGGPGTRDYEQYF. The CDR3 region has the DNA TGCGGCGTCGGGGGCCCCGGGACCAGAGACTACGAGCAGTACTTC.

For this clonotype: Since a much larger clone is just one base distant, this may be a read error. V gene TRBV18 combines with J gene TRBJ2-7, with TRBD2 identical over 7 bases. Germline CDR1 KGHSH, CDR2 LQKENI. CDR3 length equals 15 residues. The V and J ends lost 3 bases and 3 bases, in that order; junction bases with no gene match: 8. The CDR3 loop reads CASSPSGIRIYEQYF. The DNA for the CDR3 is TGTGCCAGCTCACCCAGCGGGATAAGAATCTACGAGCAGTACTTC.